The clone carrying this TCR beta chain was seen a handful of times. In TCRdb, the 5' RACE reads were re-called with MiXCR into one record per CDR3 protein. This sample has 60,000 to 80,000 distinct CDR3 sequences; roughly 16% occur once, and the top ten carry about 4.7%. Per germline, CDR1 DFQATT and CDR2 SNEGSKA (reference sequence). V gave up 1 base and J gave up 6 bases, with 15 bases separating them. This CDR3 has 14 amino acids. This sample is drawn from a study of T cells of healthy individuals. The clonotype comes from a human donor in good health. The chain carries TRBV20-1 and TRBJ2-5; weak D call: TRBD2 (7 bases). Here the CDR3 reads CSARVRGAKKTQYF. The CDR3, as DNA: TGCAGTGCTAGAGTTCGGGGGGCTAAGAAGACCCAGTACTTC.